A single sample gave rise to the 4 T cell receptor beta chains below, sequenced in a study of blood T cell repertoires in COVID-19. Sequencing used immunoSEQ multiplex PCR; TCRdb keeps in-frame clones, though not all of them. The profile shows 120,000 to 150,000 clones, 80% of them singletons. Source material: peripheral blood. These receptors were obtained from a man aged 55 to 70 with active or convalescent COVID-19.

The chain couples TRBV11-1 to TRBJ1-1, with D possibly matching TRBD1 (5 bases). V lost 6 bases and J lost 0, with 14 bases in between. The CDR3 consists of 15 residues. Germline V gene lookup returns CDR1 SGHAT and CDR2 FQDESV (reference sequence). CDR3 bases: TGTGCCAGCAGTCTCCGACGGGGGATGAACACTGAAGCTTTCTTT. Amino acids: CASSLRRGMNTEAFF.

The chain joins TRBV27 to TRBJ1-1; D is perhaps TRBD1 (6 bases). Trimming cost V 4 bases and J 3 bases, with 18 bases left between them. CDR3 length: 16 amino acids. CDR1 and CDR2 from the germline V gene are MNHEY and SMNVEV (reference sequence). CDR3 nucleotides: TGTGCCAGCAGTTCTACAGGGTTTGGAGGTTACACTGAAGCTTTCTTT. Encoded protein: CASSSTGFGGYTEAFF.

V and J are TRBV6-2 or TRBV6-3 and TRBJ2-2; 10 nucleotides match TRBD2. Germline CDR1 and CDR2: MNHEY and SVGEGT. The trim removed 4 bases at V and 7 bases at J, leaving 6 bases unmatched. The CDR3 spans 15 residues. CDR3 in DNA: TGTGCCAGCAGTTCGGCTAGCGGGAGAAGCGGGGAGCTGTTTTTT. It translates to CASSSASGRSGELFF.

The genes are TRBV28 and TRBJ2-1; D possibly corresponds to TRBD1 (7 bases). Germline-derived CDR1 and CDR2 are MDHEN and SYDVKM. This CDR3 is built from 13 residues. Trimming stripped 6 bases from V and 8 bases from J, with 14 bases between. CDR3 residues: CASRTDREDEQFF. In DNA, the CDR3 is TGTGCCAGCAGGACCGACAGGGAGGATGAGCAGTTCTTC. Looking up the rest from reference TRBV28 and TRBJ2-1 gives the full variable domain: DVKVTQSSRYLVKRTGEKVFLECVQDMDHENMFWYRQDPGLGLRLIYFSYDVKMKEKGDIPEGYSVSREKKERFSLILESASTNQTSMYLCASRTDREDEQFFGPGTRLTVL.